The 14 T cell receptor beta chains presented below share a single source sample, sequenced in a study of lymphopenia after photon versus proton radiotherapy. Clones were sequenced by immunoSEQ multiplex PCR, and TCRdb holds only the in-frame ones, with some missing. The sample contains 15,000 to 20,000 clones, about 85% of which appear only once. Sequences were derived from peripheral blood, sampled from a patient treated with proton-based radiotherapy. These receptors were obtained from a man between 65 and 79 years old with pancreatic cancer.

The chain combines TRBV2 with TRBJ1-1, with D possibly matching TRBD1 (6 bases). The CDR3 is 15 residues long. V lost 6 bases and J lost 0, with 14 bases in between. Germline CDR1 SNHLY, CDR2 FYNNEI. The DNA of the CDR3 is TGTGCCAGCAGGCCGGCCAGGGGACTGAACACTGAAGCTTTCTTT. Translating gives CASRPARGLNTEAFF.

The rearrangement joins TRBV4-2 to TRBJ1-1; no firm D call. CDR3 size: 17 residues. Looked up from germline, CDR1 is LGHNA and CDR2 is YNFKEQ. Between the trimmed V and J ends, which lost 0 bases and 1 base, there was a span of 15 bases. The CDR3 DNA reads as TGTGCCAGCAGCCAAGATCGATTAGGTTGGGGGAACACTGAAGCTTTCTTT. This encodes CASSQDRLGWGNTEAFF.

The V gene is TRBV7-3, the J gene TRBJ2-3, with D perhaps TRBD2 (6 bases). Germline-derived CDR1 and CDR2 are SGHTA and FQGTGA. The CDR3 runs 15 residues. Trimming cost V 3 bases and J 3 bases, with 13 bases left between them. CDR3 loop: CASSFSGSRTDTQYF. CDR3 nucleotides: TGTGCCAGCAGCTTTTCCGGGAGTAGGACAGATACGCAGTATTTT.

The chain employs TRBV5-1 and TRBJ2-1, with D maybe TRBD2 (6 bases). Looked up from germline, CDR1 is SGHRS and CDR2 is YFSETQ. The length of the CDR3 is 15 residues. V was pared by 0 bases and J by 5 bases, with 12 bases between. The CDR3 sequence is CASSLGAAGNNEQFF. In DNA form, the CDR3 reads TGCGCCAGCAGCTTGGGGGCGGCGGGGAACAATGAGCAGTTCTTC. Filled out from reference TRBV5-1 and TRBJ2-1, the complete variable domain reads KAGVTQTPRYLIKTRGQQVTLSCSPISGHRSVSWYQQTPGQGLQFLFEYFSETQRNKGNFPGRFSGRQFSNSRSEMNVSTLELGDSALYLCASSLGAAGNNEQFFGPGTRLTVL.

The chain uses TRBV7-2 and TRBJ2-1; D could derive from TRBD1 or TRBD2 (5 bases each). V was pared by 3 bases and J by 7 bases, with 16 bases between. CDR1 is SGHTA and CDR2 is FQGNSA in the germline V gene. The CDR3 is 15 residues long. The CDR3 is CASSFLRVSGNEQFF. The DNA for the CDR3 is TGTGCCAGCAGCTTCCTCAGGGTGTCGGGGAATGAGCAGTTCTTC.

The rearrangement joins TRBV11-3 to TRBJ2-7; D is uncertain. CDR1 and CDR2 from the germline V gene are SGHNT and YENEEA. The CDR3 is made up of 12 amino acids. The ends were cut back, 1 base at V and 3 bases at J, with 4 bases in the middle. The CDR3 bases are TGTGCCAGCAGCTTAGTTCACTACGAGCAGTACTTC. It encodes CASSLVHYEQYF.

This chain uses TRBV18 with TRBJ2-1, with D tentatively TRBD2 (6 bases). The germline V gene encodes CDR1 KGHSH and CDR2 LQKENI. V lost 3 bases to trimming and J lost 5 bases, with 8 bases between them. This CDR3 spans 13 amino acids. The CDR3 bases are TGTGCCAGCTCACCGGGACTCAACAATGAGCAGTTCTTC. Protein product: CASSPGLNNEQFF.

By proportion, this clone is medium-sized. The V gene is TRBV11-2, the J gene TRBJ2-7; weak D call: TRBD1 (5 bases). CDR1 and CDR2 (germline): SGHAT, FQNNGV. Trimming shortened V by 8 bases and J by 0 bases, and 14 bases separated the two germline ends. The length of the CDR3 is 14 residues. CDR3 protein: CASSFVDSSYEQYF. The CDR3 DNA follows: TGTGCCAGCTCGTTTGTAGACAGCTCCTACGAGCAGTACTTC.

Here the CDR3 reads CASSLVGGDAGNTIYF. CDR3 DNA sequence: TGTGCCAGCAGCTTAGTTGGGGGGGACGCTGGAAACACCATATATTTT. The rearrangement joins TRBV7-2 to TRBJ1-3, with a tentative D call TRBD1 (5 bases). The CDR3 has 16 amino acids. Trimming pared 1 base from V and 2 bases from J, leaving 12 bases between. The germline V gene has CDR1 SGHTA and CDR2 FQGNSA.

The rearrangement links TRBV27 to TRBJ1-4; D might be TRBD1 (5 bases). Trimming pared 5 bases from V and 8 bases from J, leaving 21 bases between. The CDR3 is 16 amino acids. The germline V gene has CDR1 MNHEY and CDR2 SMNVEV (reference sequence). CDR3 protein: CASSPLYDDKGEKLFF. The CDR3 DNA reads TGTGCCAGCAGTCCCCTTTATGACGATAAGGGGGAAAAACTGTTTTTT.

The V gene is TRBV13, the J gene TRBJ2-2, with a tentative D call TRBD2 (6 bases). Germline assignment: CDR1 PRHDT and CDR2 FYEKMQ (reference sequence). V lost 5 bases, J lost 6 bases, and 10 bases lay in between. The CDR3 is 13 amino acids. The CDR3 DNA follows: TGTGCCAGCAGCCTGACTAGGTCCGGGGAGCTGTTTTTT. It translates to CASSLTRSGELFF.

V gene TRBV5-5 combines with J gene TRBJ2-5, with D possibly matching TRBD2 (5 bases). This CDR3 comprises 15 residues. Trimming took off 0 bases at V and 0 bases at J, with 9 bases between the two ends. CDR1 SGHKS and CDR2 YYEKEE come from the germline V gene (reference sequence). CDR3: CASSLAGLHQETQYF. CDR3 coding DNA: TGTGCCAGCAGCTTGGCAGGACTTCACCAAGAGACCCAGTACTTC.

The chain employs TRBV6-1 and TRBJ1-1; D is unclear. V dropped 7 bases and J dropped 2 bases, with 11 bases sitting between them. The CDR3 totals 13 residues. Germline-derived CDR1 and CDR2 are MNHNS and SASEGT. In nucleotides, the CDR3 is TGTGCCAGCATGAGACGGGGAAACACTGAAGCTTTCTTT. Translation: CASMRRGNTEAFF.

The rearrangement uses TRBV27 and TRBJ2-1; D possibly corresponds to TRBD2 (6 bases). Germline loops: CDR1 MNHEY, CDR2 SMNVEV (reference sequence). The CDR3 is 16 residues long. V was trimmed by 5 bases and J by 4 bases, leaving 18 bases between them. The CDR3 DNA reads as TGTGCCAGCAGTACTTACCCCCGTGGGAGGTACAATGAGCAGTTCTTC. Translated, it gives CASSTYPRGRYNEQFF.